This T cell receptor beta chain is from a study of cytomegalovirus exposure and HLA in healthy donors. The CDR3 length is 15 residues. Germline V lookup: CDR1 MNHNY, CDR2 SVGAGI (reference sequence). The ends lost 2 bases at V and 4 bases at J; junction bases unmatched: 5. Clones were read by immunoSEQ multiplex PCR, and TCRdb kept only the in-frame ones, dropping some. Of 150,000 to 200,000 clones listed, roughly 85% were seen once; the top ten hold more than 15%. The donors were part of the validation cohort, which consisted of about 120 subjects and was separate from the first cohort of 666 subjects.

This TCR derives from a man aged 18-30 years in good health and CMV-seropositive. This chain links TRBV6-6 with TRBJ2-7, with TRBD1 identical over 10 bases. The specimen was PBMCs. The CDR3 spells CASSYVGTGVYEQYF. CDR3 sequence (DNA): TGTGCCAGCAGTTACGTAGGGACAGGGGTGTACGAGCAGTACTTC.